This record looks at one T cell receptor (beta chain) sequence and its context. Qualities for individual bases were not recorded, and no much larger clone is one base off. PBMC were thawed, rested overnight, stained with GMM-loaded CD1B tetramer, a Live/Dead dye and anti-CD3, and then sorted on a FACS Aria II. CD1B tetramers were loaded with C32 glucose monomycolate purified from Rhodococcus equi. Before cryopreservation, the PBMC used for tetramer sorting had been depleted of CD14-expressing monocytes as part of a separate study. From each donor, roughly 100,000 tetramer-negative cells were also sorted and analyzed side by side with the tetramer-positive cells. GMM-loaded CD1B tetramers were used to sort antigen-specific T cells from several healthy South African adults. This record belongs to a study of T cells in tuberculosis (dated by TCRdb to 2016 to 2019). About the study as a whole: To characterize T cells specific for the mycobacterial lipid antigen glucose monomycolate (GMM), the study used CD1B tetramers together with high-throughput TCR immunosequencing. Beyond this particular receptor, the publication reports: T cells binding the CD1B-GMM tetramer with low affinity may have been missed by the stringent sort gate.

Because TCR-alpha and TCR-beta chains were sequenced unpaired, no chain pairing information was available. TCR libraries were generated with the immunoSEQ multiplex PCR assay, using TCR-beta and/or TCR-alpha/delta assays for each sample. Amplified TCR libraries were sequenced on the Illumina high-throughput platform. Per the original workflow: Clustering and dimensionality reduction relied on pairwise TCRdist distances among GMM-specific receptors from T cells that were either sorted ex vivo or expanded in vitro. Sequence motifs defined by gene usage and CDR3 content were checked for enrichment by comparing tetramer-positive and tetramer-negative populations. TCRdb's version of the immuneACCESS table is confined to in-frame rearrangements and falls short of the full clone set. An unresolved V gene accounts for under half of the shortfall where checked; the remainder is of unknown origin. V and J calls and clone size are copied from that table; D and trimming were computed from the DNA. In this sample the table shows nearly 60,000 clones, roughly 90% of which occur a single time. The top ten hold 20% to 25% of the sample.

CDR1 LNHDA and CDR2 SQIVND were looked up in the germline V gene (reference sequence). CDR3 length: 12 amino acids, cysteine to phenylalanine. Solely the CDR3 DNA is kept, with 36 bases framed from the first base. V loses 9 bases, J loses 5 bases, and the germline ends lie 11 bases apart. This sequence originates from an adult woman with latent tuberculosis. Recombination linked TRBV19 to TRBJ1-3, with TRBD1 as a weak D call on 6 bases. Sequences were obtained from CD1b-GMM tetramer-negative cells sorted from PBMCs. The cell subset or site label of this sample denotes: T cells not binding CD1B-GMM tetramer, sorted from same donor. The CDR3 reads as follows: CASQGTRNTIYF. The DNA is TGTGCCAGCCAGGGGACCAGAAACACCATATATTTT.